This TCR beta chain was captured in a study of beta chain features in type 1 diabetes. Study summary: Summed over all samples, the examined sorted cells came to fewer than 120 million. Notes on the study in general: TCRB CDR3 length was moderately but significantly reduced in all four CD4+ subsets of Type 1 diabetes patients.

This clone was counted between two and nine times. The antigen is undetermined. Expressed TCRB transcripts were sequenced, since all the RNA that had been isolated was reverse transcribed. Produced via immunoSEQ multiplex PCR; TCRdb's table is partial and in-frame only. The top ten hold 6.7% of the sample, which has about 320,000 clones, 14% seen once. The V gene's germline CDR1 is LGHNA and CDR2 YSLEER. The CDR3 covers 13 residues. V lost 0 bases and J lost 7, with 9 bases in between. The sample was central memory CD4+ T cells from blood. The sequence derives from a man aged 25-45 years in good health. The V gene is TRBV4-3, the J gene TRBJ1-2, with D unclear. The CDR3 reads CASSQETESGYTF. The DNA of the CDR3 is TGCGCCAGCAGCCAAGAAACCGAGAGTGGCTACACCTTC.